The 29 T cell receptor beta chains listed next were all sequenced from one sample in a study of T cell repertoires in cytomegalovirus infection. The antigens these receptors bind are not known. One entry per CDR3 protein, called by TCRdb with MiXCR from the reads. The sample includes 750,000 to 900,000 distinct CDR3 sequences, just under 30% seen only once; the top ten take roughly 14%. The sequencing used cultured CD8+ T cells from PBMCs, collected from culture after CMV antigen stimulation. These receptors originate from a human donor in good health (CMV status not recorded). Some clones in this sample may be carry-over from other donors' samples.

The chain combines TRBV20-1 with TRBJ2-1; weak D call: TRBD2 (7 bases). V was clipped by 7 bases and J by 0 bases, with 16 bases between them. The V gene's germline CDR1 is DFQATT and CDR2 SNEGSKA (reference sequence). The CDR3 covers 15 residues. Here the CDR3 reads CSVLQRGGSYNEQFF. The CDR3 bases are TGCAGTGTTCTTCAAAGGGGGGGCTCCTACAATGAGCAGTTCTTC.

The J gene is TRBJ1-6, the V gene TRBV6-2 or TRBV6-3, with TRBD1 matching over 7 bases. With 4 bases clipped from V and 9 bases from J, the junction kept 6 bases outside the gene matches. In germline, CDR1 is MNHEY, CDR2 SVGEGT. This CDR3 region has 14 residues. Written as DNA, the CDR3 is TGTGCCAGCAGTTCTTGGGACAGAACTTCACCCCTCCACTTT. This sequence encodes CASSSWDRTSPLHF.

In this sample, this clonotype turned up a few times. The V and J genes are TRBV10-2 and TRBJ2-5, with 11 nucleotides matching TRBD2. The germline gives CDR1 WSHSY, CDR2 SAAADI. The junction had 3 bases not matched to a gene; V was cut back by 0 bases and J by 0 bases. This CDR3 spans 17 amino acids. As DNA, the CDR3 is TGCGCCAGCAGTGAGTCTCTAGCGGGGGGTTACCAAGAGACCCAGTACTTC. Its protein is CASSESLAGGYQETQYF.

This clonotype appeared a few times. The V and J genes are TRBV5-1 and TRBJ1-5; possible D gene TRBD1, 5 bases. The CDR3 runs to 14 residues. Germline CDR1 and CDR2: SGHRS and YFSETQ. With 0 bases removed from V and 7 bases from J, the gap between germline ends came to 11 bases. CDR3 region: CASSLGGSGQPQHF. In nucleotides, the CDR3 is TGCGCCAGCAGCTTGGGGGGGAGTGGGCAGCCCCAGCATTTT.

Remarks on this clonotype: At one of its ends the junction is not consistent with the germline gene, which may arise from a read error. The chain has TRBV4-1 and TRBJ1-6; 8 positions match TRBD1. The CDR3 spans 17 residues. Germline V gene data show CDR1 as MGHRA and CDR2 as YSYEKL. CDR3 in amino acids: CASSSRGTTGENSPLHF. CDR3 sequence (DNA): TGTGCCAGCAGCTCTAGGGGAACGACAGGGGAGAATTCACCCCTCCACTTT.

The chain uses TRBV3-1 and TRBJ2-7; 7 bases line up with TRBD2. This CDR3 comprises 15 residues. The ends lost 2 bases at V and 3 bases at J; junction bases unmatched: 7. The germline CDR1 and CDR2 sequences are LGHDT and YNNKEL (reference sequence). The CDR3 region is CASSQLAGVGYEQYF. CDR3 DNA sequence: TGTGCCAGCAGCCAATTGGCGGGGGTAGGCTACGAGCAGTACTTC.

The chain recombines TRBV28 with TRBJ2-2; 11 nucleotides match TRBD2. The V and J ends lost 2 bases and 7 bases, in that order; junction bases with no gene match: 6. The V gene's germline CDR1 is MDHEN and CDR2 SYDVKM. The CDR3 consists of 16 residues. CDR3: CASSLVAGGPDGELFF. CDR3 in DNA: TGTGCCAGCAGTTTAGTAGCGGGGGGGCCCGACGGGGAGCTGTTTTTT.

This clonotype was counted a few times. The chain couples TRBV7-2 to TRBJ2-3, with TRBD2 matching over 8 bases. V gave up 4 bases and J gave up 5 bases; unmatched junction bases: 8. This CDR3 region has 15 residues. The germline V gene has CDR1 SGHTA and CDR2 FQGNSA. This CDR3 is CASSSGLGGGDTQYF. The DNA for the CDR3 is TGTGCCAGCAGCTCGGGACTAGGTGGGGGAGATACGCAGTATTTT.

A remark on this clonotype: A single base separates this from a much larger clone, so it may be a read error. This sequence joins TRBV7-2 and TRBJ1-2; D may be TRBD1 (5 bases). Trimming shortened V by 6 bases and J by 8 bases, and 16 bases separated the two germline ends. Germline V gene data show CDR1 as SGHTA and CDR2 as FQGNSA. The CDR3 totals 13 residues. As DNA, the CDR3 is TGTGCCAGCAGACCCCCTTGGCAGGGAGGCTACACCTTC. Translation: CASRPPWQGGYTF.

The chain recombines TRBV7-9 with TRBJ2-7; no reliable D call. Trimming removed 6 bases at V and 5 bases at J, with 14 bases between. The CDR3 has 13 amino acids. Germline-derived CDR1 and CDR2 are SEHNR and FQNEAQ (reference sequence). The CDR3 coding sequence is TGTGCCAGCAGTATCGGCAATTTCAACGAGCAGTACTTC. Translation: CASSIGNFNEQYF.

This clonotype came up many times. This chain connects TRBV7-9 to TRBJ1-5, with 8 bases lining up with TRBD1. V gave up 3 bases and J gave up 2 bases; unmatched junction bases: 6. Germline CDR1 and CDR2: SEHNR and FQNEAQ (reference sequence). This CDR3 has 16 amino acids. The CDR3 here is CASSLAGQGGNQPQHF. In nucleotides, the CDR3 is TGTGCCAGCAGCTTGGCTGGACAGGGAGGCAATCAGCCCCAGCATTTT.

This chain connects TRBV19 to TRBJ2-5, with TRBD2 matching over 8 bases. In germline, CDR1 is LNHDA, CDR2 SQIVND (reference sequence). CDR3 length equals 14 residues. The J segment lost 5 bases and the V segment lost 4 bases, leaving 6 bases of the junction unmatched. CDR3 nucleotides: TGTGCCAGTAGTAGCGGGGGGCTCGGGGAGACCCAGTACTTC. Its translation is CASSSGGLGETQYF.

This clonotype appeared many times. J is TRBJ2-1 and V is TRBV7-9, with 8 bases matching TRBD2. CDR3 length: 15 residues. V shed 5 bases and J 5 bases; nucleotides not matched to a gene: 8. Germline V gene data show CDR1 as SEHNR and CDR2 as FQNEAQ (reference sequence). CDR3 protein: CASSPPEAGDNEQFF. The CDR3 region has the DNA TGTGCCAGCAGCCCCCCCGAAGCGGGGGACAATGAGCAGTTCTTC.

The sample holds a few counts of this clonotype. The rearrangement uses TRBV28 and TRBJ2-3; the D gene is possibly TRBD2 (5 bases). Deletions cut 6 bases from V and 2 bases from J, with 18 bases between. This CDR3 has 16 residues. In germline, CDR1 is MDHEN, CDR2 SYDVKM. CDR3 nucleotides: TGTGCCAGCAGCCCTCACATTGGAGGCTACACAGATACGCAGTATTTT. Amino acids: CASSPHIGGYTDTQYF. Variable domain in full (rest from reference TRBV28 and TRBJ2-3): DVKVTQSSRYLVKRTGEKVFLECVQDMDHENMFWYRQDPGLGLRLIYFSYDVKMKEKGDIPEGYSVSREKKERFSLILESASTNQTSMYLCASSPHIGGYTDTQYFGPGTRLTVL.

The sample holds a few counts of this clonotype. The chain employs TRBV4-3 and TRBJ1-2; the D gene is possibly TRBD1 (5 bases). This CDR3 comprises 14 residues. The germline V gene has CDR1 LGHNA and CDR2 YSLEER. The germline V and J ends were trimmed by 2 bases and 4 bases, with 11 bases remaining between them. CDR3 in amino acids: CASSQLGHLYGYTF. The CDR3 DNA sequence: TGCGCCAGCAGCCAATTAGGACACCTCTATGGCTACACCTTC.

Concerning this clonotype: A much larger clone sits a single nucleotide away, making a read error possible. The chain recombines TRBV7-2 with TRBJ2-5, with D tentatively TRBD1 (6 bases). Germline values: CDR1 SGHTA, CDR2 FQGNSA. The CDR3 length is 16 residues. This chain's CDR3 is CVSSLAPFRTEETQYF. The CDR3 bases are TGTGTCAGCAGCTTAGCCCCCTTTAGGACAGAAGAGACCCAGTACTTC.

This clonotype occurred a few times. This chain links TRBV7-9 with TRBJ1-1; no definite D call. The germline V gene encodes CDR1 SEHNR and CDR2 FQNEAQ (reference sequence). The CDR3 is 13 residues long. Trimming shortened V by 5 bases and J by 2 bases, and 9 bases separated the two germline ends. Here the CDR3 reads CASSQTQNTEAFF. The CDR3, as DNA: TGTGCCAGCAGCCAGACCCAAAACACTGAAGCTTTCTTT.

This clonotype has only a few counts. The chain has TRBV27 and TRBJ2-5, with D possibly matching TRBD1 (5 bases). The V end lost 6 bases, the J end lost 2 bases, and 13 bases lay between the germline ends. The germline V gene encodes CDR1 MNHEY and CDR2 SMNVEV (reference sequence). The CDR3 is 14 amino acids. The CDR3 reads CASSRVGQQETQYF. As DNA, the CDR3 is TGTGCCAGCAGCAGGGTAGGGCAGCAAGAGACCCAGTACTTC.

This clonotype was seen a few times. V is TRBV19 and J is TRBJ2-1; D is perhaps TRBD2 (6 bases). V was cut by 5 bases and J by 0 bases, with 14 bases left in between. The CDR3 is made up of 16 amino acids. Germline V gene sequence: CDR1 LNHDA, CDR2 SQIVND (reference sequence). The CDR3: CASSLTREDSYNEQFF. CDR3 nucleotides: TGTGCCAGTAGTCTTACCAGGGAGGACTCCTACAATGAGCAGTTCTTC.

The rearrangement uses TRBV9 and TRBJ2-1; the D gene is possibly TRBD1 (6 bases). This CDR3 has 14 residues. The germline V gene has CDR1 SGDLS and CDR2 YYNGEE. Trimming cost V 3 bases and J 2 bases, with 9 bases left between them. The CDR3 here is CASSEQGPYNEQFF. DNA for the CDR3: TGTGCCAGCAGCGAACAGGGACCCTACAATGAGCAGTTCTTC.

The table lists this clonotype with a few counts. The chain joins TRBV12-3 or TRBV12-4 to TRBJ2-3, with 7 bases identical to TRBD1. V dropped 5 bases and J dropped 2; count of bases not matched to a gene: 4. CDR3 length: 14 residues. DNA for the CDR3: TGTGCCAGCAGTCGGACAGGAGCCACAGATACGCAGTATTTT. Translating gives CASSRTGATDTQYF.

The chain has TRBV7-8 and TRBJ2-6, with TRBD1 identical over 12 bases. V dropped 5 bases and J dropped 4; count of bases not matched to a gene: 12. The germline V gene encodes CDR1 SGHVS and CDR2 FQNEAQ. This CDR3 region has 19 residues. CDR3 sequence reads: CASSPLGQGAMAGANVLTF. For the CDR3, the DNA is TGTGCCAGCAGCCCCCTGGGACAGGGGGCGATGGCCGGGGCCAACGTCCTGACTTTC.

The chain joins TRBV19 to TRBJ1-5, with D tentatively TRBD1 (6 bases). The CDR3 is 15 residues long. V lost 2 bases to trimming and J lost 3 bases, with 11 bases between them. Germline V gives CDR1 LNHDA, CDR2 SQIVND (reference sequence). CDR3 amino acids: CASSISSGANQPQHF. CDR3 in DNA: TGTGCCAGTAGTATATCTTCAGGGGCCAATCAGCCCCAGCATTTT. The full variable domain, its missing parts supplied by reference TRBV19 and TRBJ1-5, is DGGITQSPKYLFRKEGQNVTLSCEQNLNHDAMYWYRQDPGQGLRLIYYSQIVNDFQKGDIAEGYSVSREKKESFPLTVTSAQKNPTAFYLCASSISSGANQPQHFGDGTRLSIL.

This clonotype was found a few times. The chain is built from TRBV27 and TRBJ2-7; 7 bases line up with TRBD1. In germline, CDR1 is MNHEY, CDR2 SMNVEV (reference sequence). This CDR3 comprises 19 residues. Trimming removed 5 bases from V and 0 bases from J; junction bases left unmatched: 19. CDR3 loop: CASSPRAGGKIFSSYEQYF. The CDR3 nucleotides read TGTGCCAGCAGTCCACGGGCAGGGGGAAAAATTTTCTCCTCCTACGAGCAGTACTTC.

The chain couples TRBV27 to TRBJ2-3; 7 positions agree with TRBD2. CDR1 and CDR2 (germline): MNHEY, SMNVEV (reference sequence). The CDR3 extends over 14 amino acids. V lost 8 bases, J lost 2 bases, and 7 bases stayed unmatched. The CDR3 loop is CASWEAGDTDTQYF. The CDR3 DNA reads as TGTGCCAGCTGGGAGGCGGGGGACACAGATACGCAGTATTTT.

This clonotype came up a few times. V gene TRBV7-6 combines with J gene TRBJ2-1; the match to TRBD2 covers 8 bases. The trim removed 4 bases at V and 10 bases at J, leaving 12 bases unmatched. Germline values: CDR1 SGHVS, CDR2 FNYEAQ. CDR3 length: 15 residues. The DNA for the CDR3 is TGTGCCAGCAGCTCGGGGGGGGGCCCGGGGGACGAGCAGTTCTTC. Its protein is CASSSGGGPGDEQFF.

This clonotype has ten or more counts. DNA of the CDR3: TGCAGCGCGACCGGCTACACCTTC. This sequence encodes CSATGYTF. This rearrangement joins TRBV29-1 to TRBJ1-2; D unresolved. Germline V gene lookup returns CDR1 SQVTM and CDR2 ANQGSEA. V lost 7 bases and J lost 8, with 5 bases in between. This CDR3 spans 8 amino acids.

This clonotype was picked up a small number of times. This sequence joins TRBV6-1 and TRBJ1-2; the D is unclear. V lost 5 bases and J lost 2, with 18 bases in between. The CDR3 runs 16 residues. The germline CDR1 and CDR2 sequences are MNHNS and SASEGT. CDR3 amino acids: CASSLLLLRSNYGYTF. CDR3 in DNA: TGTGCCAGCAGTCTCCTTCTGCTGAGATCCAACTATGGCTACACCTTC.

This chain connects TRBV4-3 to TRBJ2-2, with TRBD2 as a possible D gene (7 bases). Germline values: CDR1 LGHNA, CDR2 YSLEER. The V end lost 1 base, the J end lost 7 bases, and 22 bases lay between the germline ends. This CDR3 has 18 residues. This CDR3 is CASSQGPGGPRGGGELFF. CDR3 DNA: TGCGCCAGCAGCCAAGGCCCGGGGGGCCCCAGAGGGGGCGGGGAGCTGTTTTTT.